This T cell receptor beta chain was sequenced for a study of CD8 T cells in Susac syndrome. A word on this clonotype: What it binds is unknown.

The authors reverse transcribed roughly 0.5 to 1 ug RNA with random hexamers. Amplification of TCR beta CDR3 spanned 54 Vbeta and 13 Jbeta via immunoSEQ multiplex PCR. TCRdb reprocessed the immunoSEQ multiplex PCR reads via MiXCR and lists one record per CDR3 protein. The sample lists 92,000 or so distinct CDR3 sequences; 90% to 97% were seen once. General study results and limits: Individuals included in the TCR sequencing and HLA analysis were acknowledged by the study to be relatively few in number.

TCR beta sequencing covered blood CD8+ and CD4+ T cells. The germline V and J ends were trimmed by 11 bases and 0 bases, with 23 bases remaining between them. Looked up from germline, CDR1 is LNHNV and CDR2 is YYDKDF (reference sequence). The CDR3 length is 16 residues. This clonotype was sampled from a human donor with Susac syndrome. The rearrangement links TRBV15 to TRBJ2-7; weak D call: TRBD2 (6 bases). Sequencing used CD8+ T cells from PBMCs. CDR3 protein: CAATPGRTESSYEQYF. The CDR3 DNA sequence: TGTGCCGCTACACCGGGGAGGACCGAAAGCTCCTACGAGCAGTACTTC.